The next 21 T cell receptor beta chains were all read from a single sample in a study of a mutant IDH1 vaccine in newly diagnosed glioma. As to time point: week 47, end of study. Doses of 300 ug of mutant IDH1 20-mer peptide were given with topical imiquimod. Their specific antigens are unknown. Produced via immunoSEQ multiplex PCR; TCRdb's table is partial and in-frame only. The sample yields 45,000 to 65,000 clones, approximately 65% seen once. Sequencing used peripheral blood mononuclear cells (PBMCs), obtained from a glioma patient whose treatment included an IDH1 peptide vaccine. These receptors were taken from a man between 40 and 49 years old with glioma. Some clones in this sample may be carry-over from other donors' samples.

The chain joins TRBV29-1 to TRBJ2-7, with TRBD2 as a possible D gene (5 bases). The CDR3 runs to 12 residues. With 7 bases removed from V and 2 bases from J, the gap between germline ends came to 12 bases. Germline V gene data show CDR1 as SQVTM and CDR2 as ANQGSEA. CDR3 in DNA: TGCAGCGCTGGAGGTCCCGCCTACGAGCAGTACTTC. Translation gives CSAGGPAYEQYF.

V is TRBV18 and J is TRBJ1-2; D is possibly TRBD1 (5 bases). V lost 6 bases and J 7 bases, leaving 15 bases between the germline ends. The germline V gene has CDR1 KGHSH and CDR2 LQKENI. The CDR3 runs to 13 residues. CDR3 in amino acids: CASSQGRAIGYTF. For the CDR3, the DNA is TGTGCCAGCTCGCAGGGTAGGGCTATTGGCTACACCTTC. Variable domain in full (rest from reference TRBV18 and TRBJ1-2): NAGVMQNPRHLVRRRGQEARLRCSPMKGHSHVYWYRQLPEEGLKFMVYLQKENIIDESGMPKERFSAEFPKEGPSILRIQQVVRGDSAAYFCASSQGRAIGYTFGSGTRLTVV.

The genes are TRBV29-1 and TRBJ2-1; no reliable D call. CDR3 length: 16 residues. The V gene lost 1 base and the J gene lost 4 bases, with 17 bases spanning the gap. Germline assignment: CDR1 SQVTM and CDR2 ANQGSEA. Here the CDR3 reads CSVEVVGASIYNEQFF. The CDR3 DNA reads TGCAGCGTTGAAGTAGTGGGCGCCTCCATATACAATGAGCAGTTCTTC.

V gene TRBV20-1 combines with J gene TRBJ2-7; D uncertain. This CDR3 is 11 amino acids long. CDR1 is DFQATT, CDR2 SNEGSKA, per germline (reference sequence). The V gene lost 2 bases and the J gene lost 3 bases, with 5 bases spanning the gap. DNA for the CDR3: TGCAGTGCTAGATTCGGCTACGAGCAGTACTTC. It encodes CSARFGYEQYF.

This clone has just a few counts. The CDR3 DNA sequence: TGCGCCAGCAGTGTCCCTAGCTCCTATAATTCACCCCTCCACTTT. Translating it yields CASSVPSSYNSPLHF. This chain joins TRBV10-2 and TRBJ1-6; D remains ambiguous. Trimming removed 4 bases at V and 0 bases at J, with 7 bases between. Germline V lookup: CDR1 WSHSY, CDR2 SAAADI. The CDR3 extends over 15 amino acids.

This chain uses TRBV10-1 with TRBJ2-2; D may be TRBD2 (5 bases). The V end lost 2 bases, the J end lost 1 base, and 8 bases lay between the germline ends. CDR1 and CDR2 from the germline V gene are WNHNN and SYGVQD (reference sequence). The CDR3 consists of 15 residues. CDR3 DNA sequence: TGCGCCAGCAGTGAGCGAGGGCTGAACACCGGGGAGCTGTTTTTT. It translates to CASSERGLNTGELFF.

This chain joins TRBV7-9 and TRBJ1-2; possible D gene TRBD1, 5 bases. The CDR3 sequence is 15 residues long. Between the trimmed V and J ends, which lost 3 bases and 6 bases, there was a span of 17 bases. Germline CDR1 is SEHNR and CDR2 is FQNEAQ (reference sequence). The CDR3 DNA follows: TGTGCCAGCAGCTTTGGGAGACGGGACTTGGATGGCTACACCTTC. Its protein is CASSFGRRDLDGYTF.

CDR3 DNA: TGTGCCATCAGTGAGTCAGCCGGCTACACTGAAGCTTTCTTT. Amino acid sequence: CAISESAGYTEAFF. The chain combines TRBV10-3 with TRBJ1-1; unclear D gene. The germline CDR1 and CDR2 sequences are ENHRY and SYGVKD. This CDR3 region has 14 residues. V was cut by 0 bases and J by 3 bases, with 8 bases left in between.

The rearrangement uses TRBV7-9 and TRBJ2-5, with 8 bases that match TRBD1. The CDR3 totals 15 residues. CDR1 and CDR2 (germline): SEHNR, FQNEAQ (reference sequence). The V and J ends lost 5 bases and 5 bases, in that order; junction bases with no gene match: 10. In DNA, the CDR3 is TGTGCCAGCAGCAAGGACAGGGCATTTTGGGAGACCCAGTACTTC. As protein: CASSKDRAFWETQYF.

The chain recombines TRBV6-5 with TRBJ1-2; no firm D call. V lost 0 bases and J lost 2, with 7 bases in between. The CDR3 has 14 residues. CDR1 and CDR2 from the germline V gene are MNHEY and SVGAGI. CDR3 residues: CASSYSPVNYGYTF. The CDR3 DNA is TGTGCCAGCAGTTACTCGCCAGTCAACTATGGCTACACCTTC.

This CDR3 reads CASSLAYVLEGATEAFF. The CDR3 DNA sequence: TGTGCCAGCAGCTTAGCCTACGTCCTTGAAGGGGCCACTGAAGCTTTCTTT. The chain joins TRBV7-8 to TRBJ1-1; TRBD1 might be the D (5 bases). Trimming left V 0 bases short and J 4 bases short, with 18 bases between. The CDR3 extends over 17 amino acids. The germline gives CDR1 SGHVS, CDR2 FQNEAQ.

The chain links TRBV6-5 to TRBJ1-2; D ambiguous. The CDR3 runs to 15 residues. V was pared by 2 bases and J by 0 bases, with 10 bases between. Looked up from germline, CDR1 is MNHEY and CDR2 is SVGAGI. The CDR3 nucleotides are TGTGCCAGCAGTTACGGAGGTCCTTCTAACTATGGCTACACCTTC. Encoded protein: CASSYGGPSNYGYTF.

This clone occurred a few times. The chain links TRBV7-6 to TRBJ2-7; TRBD1 is a possible D gene (5 bases). Germline V CDR1 and CDR2: SGHVS, FNYEAQ. CDR3 length: 14 amino acids. Trimming took off 1 base at V and 6 bases at J, with 13 bases between the two ends. CDR3 sequence reads: CASSLVRGGAEQYF. CDR3 coding DNA: TGTGCCAGCAGCTTAGTGCGCGGTGGGGCCGAGCAGTACTTC.

The rearrangement links TRBV6-4 to TRBJ1-1, with D unresolved. The CDR3 extends over 17 amino acids. Germline V lookup: CDR1 MRHNA, CDR2 SNTAGT. V dropped 4 bases and J dropped 0 bases, with 18 bases sitting between them. The CDR3 bases are TGTGCCAGCAGTGCCAAGGGTTTGTCCCCGATGAACACTGAAGCTTTCTTT. Residues: CASSAKGLSPMNTEAFF.

The chain recombines TRBV5-1 with TRBJ2-2; D remains ambiguous. V lost 0 bases and J lost 5, with 14 bases in between. The CDR3 covers 16 residues. Germline values: CDR1 SGHRS, CDR2 YFSETQ. The CDR3 DNA reads as TGCGCCAGCAGCTTGGCTCCAACGGGCGGAACCGGGGAGCTGTTTTTT. Protein: CASSLAPTGGTGELFF.

Note on this clone: The junction departs from germline at one end; a sequencing error may be responsible. The chain recombines TRBV6-5 with TRBJ2-5; D uncertain. The germline gives CDR1 MNHEY, CDR2 SVGAGI. This CDR3 region has 11 residues. The CDR3 coding sequence is TGTGCCAGCAGTTACCACGAGACCCAGTACTTC. Amino acid sequence: CASSYHETQYF.

The gene calls are TRBV25-1 and TRBJ1-2; D might be TRBD1 (5 bases). Germline V gene sequence: CDR1 MGHDK, CDR2 SYGVNS. The V and J ends lost 5 bases and 7 bases respectively, with 11 bases between them. The CDR3 is 12 residues long. The CDR3 spells CASSQGRSGYTF. The CDR3 region has the DNA TGTGCCAGCAGTCAGGGACGATCTGGCTACACCTTC.

The sample holds a few counts of this clone. J is TRBJ1-2 and V is TRBV29-1; 10 positions agree with TRBD1. CDR1 is SQVTM and CDR2 is ANQGSEA in the germline V gene. With 7 bases clipped from V and 2 bases from J, the junction kept 4 bases outside the gene matches. The CDR3 runs 13 residues. This CDR3 is CSAGTGENYGYTF. The CDR3 DNA sequence: TGCAGCGCTGGGACAGGGGAAAACTATGGCTACACCTTC.

The V call is TRBV15, the J call TRBJ2-7; D is unclear. The CDR3 loop spans 14 amino acids. The germline gives CDR1 LNHNV, CDR2 YYDKDF (reference sequence). V was cut by 5 bases and J by 6 bases, with 17 bases left in between. CDR3 sequence: CATSQTRFGPEQYF. DNA for the CDR3: TGTGCCACCAGCCAAACTCGGTTCGGGCCCGAGCAGTACTTC.

The chain has TRBV6-1 and TRBJ1-2, with D possibly being TRBD1 (6 bases). Between the trimmed V and J ends, which lost 1 base and 4 bases, there was a span of 16 bases. In germline, CDR1 is MNHNS, CDR2 SASEGT. This CDR3 contains 16 residues. This CDR3 reads CASSEVKGLGGYGYTF. In DNA form, the CDR3 reads TGTGCCAGCAGTGAAGTAAAGGGGTTAGGGGGCTATGGCTACACCTTC.

J is TRBJ1-1 and V is TRBV16; D gene ambiguous. Looked up from germline, CDR1 is KGHSY and CDR2 is FQNENV. Trimming took off 2 bases at V and 3 bases at J, with 10 bases between the two ends. The CDR3 is 14 residues long. CDR3 nucleotides: TGTGCCAGCAGCCAACAAGGTCCGTACACTGAAGCTTTCTTT. This codes for CASSQQGPYTEAFF.